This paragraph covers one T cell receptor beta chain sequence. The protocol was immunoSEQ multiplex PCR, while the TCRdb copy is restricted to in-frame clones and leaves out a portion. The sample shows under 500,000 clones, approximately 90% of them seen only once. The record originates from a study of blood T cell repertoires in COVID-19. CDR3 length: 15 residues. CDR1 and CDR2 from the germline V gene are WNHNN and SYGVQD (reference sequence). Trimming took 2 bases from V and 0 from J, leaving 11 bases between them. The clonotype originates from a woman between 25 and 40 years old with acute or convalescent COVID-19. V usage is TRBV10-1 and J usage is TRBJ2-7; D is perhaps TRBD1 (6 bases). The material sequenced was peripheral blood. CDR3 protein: CASSEGGASSYEQYF. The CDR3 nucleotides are TGCGCCAGCAGTGAGGGGGGCGCAAGCTCCTACGAGCAGTACTTC.